These 13 T cell receptor beta chains were sequenced from one sample in a study of blood T cell repertoires in COVID-19. Method: immunoSEQ multiplex PCR; TCRdb's copy keeps in-frame clones and lacks some. The sample has 9,500 to 15,000 clones; 82% are singletons. Sequencing was performed on peripheral blood. The receptors derive from a human donor in a cohort sampled during active COVID-19.

The gene calls are TRBV5-1 and TRBJ2-7; 10 nucleotides line up with TRBD1. Germline-derived CDR1 and CDR2 are SGHRS and YFSETQ. The V segment lost 4 bases and the J segment 4 bases; nucleotides outside the gene matches: 5. The CDR3 is 14 amino acids. The CDR3 reads CASSPGTGEYEQYF. The DNA of the CDR3 is TGCGCCAGCAGCCCTGGGACAGGGGAATACGAGCAGTACTTC.

The chain is built from TRBV20-1 and TRBJ1-1; 7 bases line up with TRBD1. The junction had 4 bases not matched to a gene; V was cut back by 8 bases and J by 4 bases. This CDR3 has 11 residues. CDR1 and CDR2 (germline): DFQATT, SNEGSKA (reference sequence). The CDR3 sequence: CSQRGPTEAFF. CDR3 bases: TGCAGTCAGAGGGGGCCCACTGAAGCTTTCTTT.

This chain joins TRBV5-1 and TRBJ2-3; D ambiguous. The V end lost 3 bases, the J end lost 5 bases, and 7 bases lay between the germline ends. The CDR3 is 12 amino acids. Looked up from germline, CDR1 is SGHRS and CDR2 is YFSETQ. CDR3 sequence: CASSSPGDTQYF. Here the CDR3 DNA reads TGCGCCAGCAGCTCCCCCGGAGATACGCAGTATTTT.

This sequence joins TRBV6-5 and TRBJ1-1; 10 nucleotides align to TRBD1. The CDR3 is 13 amino acids. Germline assignment: CDR1 MNHEY and CDR2 SVGAGI. Trimming removed 5 bases from V and 10 bases from J; junction bases left unmatched: 7. Here the CDR3 reads CASSPGTGAGAFF. The CDR3 region has the DNA TGTGCCAGCAGTCCCGGGACAGGGGCTGGAGCTTTCTTT.

This clone was detected only once. The V call is TRBV28, the J call TRBJ2-1, with TRBD1 identical over 10 bases. The junction had 9 bases not matched to a gene; V was cut back by 6 bases and J by 7 bases. Germline V gene data show CDR1 as MDHEN and CDR2 as SYDVKM. The CDR3 consists of 15 residues. As DNA, the CDR3 is TGTGCCAGCAGATCCCCCCGACAGGGGGCAAATGAGCAGTTCTTC. It translates to CASRSPRQGANEQFF.

This sequence joins TRBV7-9 and TRBJ2-2; 8 bases fit TRBD2. Germline CDR1 SEHNR, CDR2 FQNEAQ (reference sequence). The CDR3 is 16 residues long. With 1 base clipped from V and 6 bases from J, the junction kept 7 bases outside the gene matches. The CDR3 DNA reads TGTGCCAGCAGCTTAGACGGGGGGGCCCGATCCGGGGAGCTGTTTTTT. Residues: CASSLDGGARSGELFF.

V gene TRBV18 combines with J gene TRBJ1-1; D ambiguous. The CDR3 is 15 amino acids. Germline loops: CDR1 KGHSH, CDR2 LQKENI. V was clipped by 1 base and J by 4 bases, with 13 bases between them. CDR3 bases: TGTGCCAGCTCACCACGGAACGGGAAGGGCACTGAAGCTTTCTTT. Residues: CASSPRNGKGTEAFF.

The sample holds a few counts of this clone. The chain has TRBV6-4 and TRBJ2-3, with D possibly TRBD2 on 6 matching bases. Germline-derived CDR1 and CDR2 are MRHNA and SNTAGT. V was pared by 2 bases and J by 4 bases, with 7 bases between. The CDR3 has 13 amino acids. CDR3: CASSDGGADTQYF. CDR3 nucleotides: TGTGCCAGCAGTGACGGAGGGGCAGATACGCAGTATTTT.

This chain links TRBV3-1 (or the pseudogene TRBV3-2) with TRBJ2-1; D is ambiguous. This CDR3 spans 14 amino acids. Trimming took 1 base from V and 4 from J, leaving 8 bases between them. Germline CDR1 and CDR2: LGHDT and YNNKEL (reference sequence). CDR3 amino acids: CASSQGWAYNEQFF. The CDR3 nucleotides are TGTGCCAGCAGCCAAGGATGGGCTTACAATGAGCAGTTCTTC.

The gene calls are TRBV9 and TRBJ1-6; D gene unclear. V was trimmed by 1 base and J by 6 bases, leaving 11 bases between them. There are 15 residues in the CDR3. Germline V gene lookup returns CDR1 SGDLS and CDR2 YYNGEE. The CDR3 sequence: CASSVHRGLNSPLHF. The CDR3, as DNA: TGTGCCAGCAGCGTACATAGAGGGCTTAATTCACCCCTCCACTTT.

This clone was seen a few times. The CDR3 DNA reads as TGTGCCAGCAGCGATACCATCCTCAGTTACGAGCAGTACTTC. It yields the protein CASSDTILSYEQYF. This chain links TRBV11-2 with TRBJ2-7; D unclear. Trimming removed 5 bases at V and 4 bases at J, with 15 bases between. The V gene's germline CDR1 is SGHAT and CDR2 FQNNGV. This CDR3 comprises 14 residues.

The V and J genes are TRBV6-2 or TRBV6-3 and TRBJ2-3, with D maybe TRBD2 (6 bases). V was trimmed by 2 bases and J by 4 bases, leaving 10 bases between them. The CDR3 has 14 amino acids. Germline V gene sequence: CDR1 MNHEY, CDR2 SVGEGT. The CDR3 protein is CASSYDLAPDTQYF. DNA of the CDR3: TGTGCCAGCAGTTACGACCTAGCGCCAGATACGCAGTATTTT.

J is TRBJ1-1 and V is TRBV5-6; 9 bases line up with TRBD1. CDR3 length: 14 amino acids. Germline trimming cut 3 bases from V and 6 bases from J; bases unmatched to any gene: 6. Germline V CDR1 and CDR2: SGHDT, YYEEEE. CDR3 in amino acids: CASSSRDRVPEAFF. Written as DNA, the CDR3 is TGTGCCAGCAGCTCCCGGGACAGGGTTCCTGAAGCTTTCTTT.